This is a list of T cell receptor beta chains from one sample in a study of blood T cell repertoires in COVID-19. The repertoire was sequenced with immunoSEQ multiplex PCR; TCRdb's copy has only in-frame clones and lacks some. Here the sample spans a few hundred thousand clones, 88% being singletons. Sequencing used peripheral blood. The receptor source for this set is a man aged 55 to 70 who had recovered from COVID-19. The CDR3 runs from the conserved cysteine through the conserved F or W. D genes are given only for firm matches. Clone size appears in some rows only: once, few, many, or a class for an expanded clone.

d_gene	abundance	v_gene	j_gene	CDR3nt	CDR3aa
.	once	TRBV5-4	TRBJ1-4	TGTGCCAGCAGCTTCCGGGCAGGGGATGAAAAACTGTTTTTT	CASSFRAGDEKLFF
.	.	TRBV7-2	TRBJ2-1	TGTGCCAGCAGACGAACCGGGGCGGGAAATGAGCAGTTCTTC	CASRRTGAGNEQFF
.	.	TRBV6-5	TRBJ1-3	TGTGCCAGCAGTTCAACACGGCAGGGTGGAAACACCATATATTTT	CASSSTRQGGNTIYF
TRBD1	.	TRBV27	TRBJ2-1	TGTGCCAGCAGTCAACACACGACAGGGCACATCAATGAGCAGTTCTTC	CASSQHTTGHINEQFF
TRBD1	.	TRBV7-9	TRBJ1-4	TGTGCCAGCAGCGAGGGACAGGGTGGGAAACTGTTTTTT	CASSEGQGGKLFF
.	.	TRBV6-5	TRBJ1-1	TGTGCCAGCAGTAGGGGTGGGGCCTCGGGCACTGAAGCTTTCTTT	CASSRGGASGTEAFF
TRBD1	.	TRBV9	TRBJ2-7	TGTGCCAGCAGCGCCTACATGACAGGGCCGACCTACGAGCAGTACTTC	CASSAYMTGPTYEQYF
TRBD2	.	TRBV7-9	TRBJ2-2	TGTGCCAGCAGACCGGGACTAGCGGGGGCGAACACCGGGGAGCTGTTTTTT	CASRPGLAGANTGELFF
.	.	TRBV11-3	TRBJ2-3	TGTGCCAGCAGCTTAGGGACAGCATTCACAGATACGCAGTATTTT	CASSLGTAFTDTQYF
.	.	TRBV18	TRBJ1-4	TGTGCCAGCTCACCACGCAGGGCAACTAATGAAAAACTGTTTTTT	CASSPRRATNEKLFF
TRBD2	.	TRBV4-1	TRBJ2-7	TGCGCCAGCAGCCGCGGAGGGGCGGGGGTCGAGCAGTACTTC	CASSRGGAGVEQYF
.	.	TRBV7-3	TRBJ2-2	TGTGCCAGCAGCTTAAACGGCGGCACCGGGGAGCTGTTTTTT	CASSLNGGTGELFF
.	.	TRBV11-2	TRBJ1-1	TGTGCCAGCAGCCCTGTTCGTTCCCCTGAAGCTTTCTTT	CASSPVRSPEAFF
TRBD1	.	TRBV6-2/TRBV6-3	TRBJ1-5	TGTGCCAGCAGTTTTCGTGTTACGGACAGGGAGAATCAGCCCCAGCATTTT	CASSFRVTDRENQPQHF
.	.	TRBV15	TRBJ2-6	TGTGCCACCAGCAGATACGGGGCTGGGGCCAACGTCCTGACTTTC	CATSRYGAGANVLTF
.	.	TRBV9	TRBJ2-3	TGTGCCAGCAGCGTAGGGGCGGGGACGCAGTATTTT	CASSVGAGTQYF
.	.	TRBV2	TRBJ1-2	TGTGCCAGCAGAAGACAGGAAGTTTGCACCTTC	CASRRQEVCTF
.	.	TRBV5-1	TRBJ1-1	TGCGCCAGCAGTAGTGGGGGCGGGAACACTGAAGCTTTCTTT	CASSSGGGNTEAFF
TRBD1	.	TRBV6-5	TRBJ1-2	TGTGCCAGCGGGCCCTCTGGACAGGCATACTATGGCTACACCTTC	CASGPSGQAYYGYTF
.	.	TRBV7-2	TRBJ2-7	TGTGCCAGCAGCTTTACTATCTCCGAGCAGTACTTC	CASSFTISEQYF
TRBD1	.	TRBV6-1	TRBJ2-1	TGTGCCAGCAGCCAGGACAGGGTGGGGCAGTTCTTC	CASSQDRVGQFF
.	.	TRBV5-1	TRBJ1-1	TGCGCCAGCAGCACGTCAGGGTGGAGAACTGAAGCTTTCTTT	CASSTSGWRTEAFF
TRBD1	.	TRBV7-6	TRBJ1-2	TGTGCCAGCAGCTCGGGACAGAACTATGGCTACACCTTC	CASSSGQNYGYTF
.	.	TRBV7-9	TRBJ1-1	TGTGCCAGCAGCCCTAGTGTGGACACTGAAGCTTTCTTT	CASSPSVDTEAFF
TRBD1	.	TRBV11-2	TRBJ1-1	TGTGCCAGCAGCCTAAGGACAGGGTTAAGCCCCAAAGAAGCTTTCTTT	CASSLRTGLSPKEAFF
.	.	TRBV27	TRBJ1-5	TGTGCCAGCAGTTTTTCTGGAGGCAATCAGCCCCAGCATTTT	CASSFSGGNQPQHF
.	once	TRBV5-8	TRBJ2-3	TGTGCCAGCAGCTTGGTGGGGAGGACTTCCCCAGATACGCAGTATTTT	CASSLVGRTSPDTQYF
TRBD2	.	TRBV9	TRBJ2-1	TGTGCCAGCAGCGCGGGTCGGACTAGCGGGGGGGTCAGTGAGCAGTTCTTC	CASSAGRTSGGVSEQFF
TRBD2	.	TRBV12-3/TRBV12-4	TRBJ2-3	TGTGCCAGCATGAGCGGGGGAACAGATACGCAGTATTTT	CASMSGGTDTQYF
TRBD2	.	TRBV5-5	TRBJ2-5	TGTGCCAGCAGCTTGGGACTAGCGGGGGGGAGTCGGACCCAGTACTTC	CASSLGLAGGSRTQYF
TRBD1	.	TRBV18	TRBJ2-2	TGTGCCAGCTCACTCACGGGGACAGGGCCCACCGGGGAGCTGTTTTTT	CASSLTGTGPTGELFF
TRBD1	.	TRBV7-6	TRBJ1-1	TGTGCCAGCAGCTTAGAGGCAGGGGGCGGGTTGGGGTACATGAACACTGAAGCTTTCTTT	CASSLEAGGGLGYMNTEAFF
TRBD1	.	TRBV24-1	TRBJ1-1	TGTGCCACCAGTGATTTAGTTCGTACAGGGGCCGCTATGAACACTGAAGCTTTCTTT	CATSDLVRTGAAMNTEAFF
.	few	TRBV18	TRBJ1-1	TGTGCCAGCTCACCACAGGGGCAGAACACTGAAGCTTTCTTT	CASSPQGQNTEAFF
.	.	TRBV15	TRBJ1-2	TGTGCCACCAGCAGAACAGGGACCTATGGCTACACCTTC	CATSRTGTYGYTF
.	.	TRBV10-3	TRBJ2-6	TGTGCCATCAGTGGGGAGACCTCTGGGGCCAACGTCCTGACTTTC	CAISGETSGANVLTF
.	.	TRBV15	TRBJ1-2	TGTGCCACCAGGAGGACTCCAGCCGATGGCTACACCTTC	CATRRTPADGYTF
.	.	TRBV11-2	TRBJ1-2	TGTGCCAGCAGCCTCAGCGGCGGGACTTTTTGGGGCTACACCTTC	CASSLSGGTFWGYTF